This section outlines one TCR beta chain sequence together with its context. A read error may produce the germline difference seen at one junction end. There are 13 residues in the CDR3. CDR1 and CDR2 from the germline V gene are DFQATT and SNEGSKA (reference sequence). The record originates from a study of tumor and adjacent non-tumor tissue in lung cancer. Study information: Each sample yielded around 4 million productive TCRbeta reads on average.

Three rounds of nested PCR, following a modified ARM-PCR protocol, produced the TCRbeta library. TCRdb reanalysed the multiplex PCR reads using MiXCR and keeps one entry per CDR3 protein. Of about 200,000 distinct CDR3 sequences listed, about 76% are singletons. The template was RNA from unsorted bulk tissue. The receptor was isolated from a man between 60 and 75 years old with non-small cell lung cancer. This chain joins TRBV20-1 and TRBJ1-6; maybe TRBD1 (5 bases). Sequencing used lung tumor tissue. CDR3 bases: TGCAGTGCTCCCACGGGACCAAATTCACCCATCCACTTT. Translating gives CSAPTGPNSPIHF.